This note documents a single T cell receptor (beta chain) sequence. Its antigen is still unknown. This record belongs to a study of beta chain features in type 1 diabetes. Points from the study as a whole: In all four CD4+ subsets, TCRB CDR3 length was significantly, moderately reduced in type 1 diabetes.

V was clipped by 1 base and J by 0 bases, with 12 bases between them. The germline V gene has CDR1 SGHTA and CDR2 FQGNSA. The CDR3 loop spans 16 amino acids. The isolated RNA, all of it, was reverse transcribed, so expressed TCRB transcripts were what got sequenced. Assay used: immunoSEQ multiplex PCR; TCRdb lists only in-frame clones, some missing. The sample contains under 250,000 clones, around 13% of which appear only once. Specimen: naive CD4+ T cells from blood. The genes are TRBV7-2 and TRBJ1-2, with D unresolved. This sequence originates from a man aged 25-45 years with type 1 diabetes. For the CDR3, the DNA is TGTGCCAGCAGCTTAGAGCCGTTTGGAGCTAACTATGGCTACACCTTC. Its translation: CASSLEPFGANYGYTF.